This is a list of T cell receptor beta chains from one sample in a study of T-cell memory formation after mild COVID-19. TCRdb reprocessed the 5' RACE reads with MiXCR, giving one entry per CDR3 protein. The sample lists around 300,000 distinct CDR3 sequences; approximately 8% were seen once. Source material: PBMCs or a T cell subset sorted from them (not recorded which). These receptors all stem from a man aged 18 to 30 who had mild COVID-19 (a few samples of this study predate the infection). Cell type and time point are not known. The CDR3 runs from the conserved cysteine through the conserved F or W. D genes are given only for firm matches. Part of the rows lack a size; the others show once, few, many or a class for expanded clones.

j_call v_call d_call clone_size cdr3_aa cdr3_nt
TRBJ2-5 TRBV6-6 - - CASSYLLMREETQYF TGTGCCAGCAGTTATCTCCTCATGAGGGAAGAGACCCAGTACTTC
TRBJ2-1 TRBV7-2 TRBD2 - CASSSRLAGGNNEQFF TGTGCCAGCAGCTCACGACTAGCGGGGGGGAACAATGAGCAGTTCTTC
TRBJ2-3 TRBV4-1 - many CASSHATGPGTDTQYF TGCGCCAGCAGCCACGCGACGGGGCCGGGCACAGATACGCAGTATTTT
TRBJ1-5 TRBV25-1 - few CASSEGSQPQHF TGTGCCAGCAGTGAAGGAAGTCAGCCCCAGCATTTT
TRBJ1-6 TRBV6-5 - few CASSWAGRPSPLHF TGTGCCAGCAGTTGGGCAGGCCGCCCTTCACCCCTCCACTTT
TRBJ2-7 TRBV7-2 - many CASSDRREREQYF TGTGCCAGCAGCGACCGGAGGGAGCGCGAGCAGTACTTC
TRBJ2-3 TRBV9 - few CASSVNTGSPDTQYF TGTGCCAGCAGCGTAAACACAGGGAGTCCAGATACGCAGTATTTT
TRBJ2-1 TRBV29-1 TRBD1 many CSAGQDYNEQFF TGCAGCGCGGGACAGGACTACAATGAGCAGTTCTTC
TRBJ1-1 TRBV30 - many CAWGLAGLGAFF TGTGCCTGGGGACTCGCAGGTCTAGGAGCTTTCTTT
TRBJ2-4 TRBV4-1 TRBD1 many CASSQDSRDRAVDIQYF TGCGCCAGCAGCCAAGATAGTCGGGACAGGGCTGTTGACATTCAGTACTTC
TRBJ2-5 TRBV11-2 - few CASSLGQLQETQYF TGTGCCAGCAGCTTAGGACAGTTACAAGAGACCCAGTACTTC
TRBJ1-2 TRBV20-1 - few CSARDPGGYGYTF TGCAGTGCTCGGGACCCGGGGGGATATGGCTACACCTTC
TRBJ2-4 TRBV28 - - CASSSGGHPAKNIQYF TGTGCCAGCAGTTCGGGGGGACATCCAGCCAAAAACATTCAGTACTTC
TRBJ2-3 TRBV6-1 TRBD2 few CASSVLSGGAADTQYF TGTGCCAGCAGTGTTCTAAGCGGGGGGGCCGCAGATACGCAGTATTTT
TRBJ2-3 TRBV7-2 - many CASSLRADTQYF TGTGCCAGCAGCCTCCGGGCAGATACGCAGTATTTT
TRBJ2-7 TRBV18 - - CASSQLPGNTYEQYF TGTGCCAGCTCACAGCTTCCCGGGAATACCTACGAGCAGTACTTC
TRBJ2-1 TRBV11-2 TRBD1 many CASSTDRGHNEQFF TGTGCCAGCAGCACGGACAGGGGACACAATGAGCAGTTCTTC
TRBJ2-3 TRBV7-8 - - CASSFPSADYDTDTQYF TGTGCCAGCAGCTTCCCCTCCGCAGACTATGACACAGATACGCAGTATTTT
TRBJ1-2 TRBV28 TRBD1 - CASSFSRTGGDYGYTF TGTGCCAGCAGTTTTTCCCGGACAGGGGGGGACTATGGCTACACCTTC
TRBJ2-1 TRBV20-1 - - CSARRGIEQFF TGCAGTGCTAGACGAGGGATTGAGCAGTTCTTC
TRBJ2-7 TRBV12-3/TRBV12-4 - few CASSYTESYEQYF TGTGCCAGCAGCTACACCGAATCCTACGAGCAGTACTTC
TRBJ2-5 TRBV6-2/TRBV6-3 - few CASSLPLGVRETQYF TGTGCCAGCAGTTTACCCCTGGGGGTACGAGAGACCCAGTACTTC
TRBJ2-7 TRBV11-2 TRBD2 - CASSPGRMGAYEQYF TGTGCCAGCAGCCCCGGGAGGATGGGGGCCTACGAGCAGTACTTC
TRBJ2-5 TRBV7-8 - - CASALRGWETQYF TGTGCCAGCGCCCTTAGGGGCTGGGAGACCCAGTACTTC
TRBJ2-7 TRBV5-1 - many CASSKRDTSYEQYF TGCGCCAGCAGTAAGCGGGACACCTCCTACGAGCAGTACTTC
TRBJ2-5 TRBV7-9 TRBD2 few CASSLTAGGLQETQYF TGTGCCAGCAGCTTGACAGCGGGGGGCCTCCAAGAGACCCAGTACTTC
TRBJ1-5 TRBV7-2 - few CASSFVGVDQPQHF TGTGCCAGCAGCTTCGTGGGTGTCGATCAGCCCCAGCATTTT
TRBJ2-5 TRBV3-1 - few CASSQRVGLETQYF TGTGCCAGCAGCCAACGGGTAGGGCTAGAGACCCAGTACTTC
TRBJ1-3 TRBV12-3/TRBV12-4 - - CASSFWGKIGNTIYF TGTGCCAGCAGTTTCTGGGGTAAGATTGGAAACACCATATATTTT
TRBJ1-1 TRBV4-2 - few CASSPAEVGTEAFF TGTGCCAGCAGCCCAGCCGAGGTAGGCACTGAAGCTTTCTTT
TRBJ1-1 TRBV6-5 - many CASSYEGTEAFF TGTGCCAGCAGTTACGAGGGAACTGAAGCTTTCTTT
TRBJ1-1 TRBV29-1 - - CSGTGLLNTEAFF TGCAGCGGGACGGGACTTCTGAACACTGAAGCTTTCTTT
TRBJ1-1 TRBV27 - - CASSWSSGGTEAFF TGTGCCAGCAGTTGGAGCTCCGGCGGCACTGAAGCTTTCTTT
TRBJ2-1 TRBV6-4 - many CASSSAGEGDEQFF TGTGCCAGCAGCTCGGCGGGGGAGGGGGATGAGCAGTTCTTC
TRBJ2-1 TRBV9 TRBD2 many CASSAHRTSGGSHEQFF TGTGCCAGCAGCGCCCACAGGACTAGCGGGGGGTCGCATGAGCAGTTCTTC
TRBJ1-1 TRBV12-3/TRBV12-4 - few CASLSRGNTEAFF TGTGCCAGCCTCTCCAGGGGAAACACTGAAGCTTTCTTT
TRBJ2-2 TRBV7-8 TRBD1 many CASSLPKTGGPNTGELFF TGTGCCAGCAGCCTTCCCAAGACAGGGGGGCCGAACACCGGGGAGCTGTTTTTT
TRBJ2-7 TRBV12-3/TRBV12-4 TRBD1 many CASSWTGGLGYEQYF TGTGCCAGCAGTTGGACAGGGGGACTCGGGTACGAGCAGTACTTC
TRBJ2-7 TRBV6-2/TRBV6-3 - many CASSPSYEQYF TGTGCCAGCAGCCCCTCCTACGAGCAGTACTTC
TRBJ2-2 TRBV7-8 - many CASTSRTGELFF TGTGCCAGCACTAGTCGCACCGGGGAGCTGTTTTTT
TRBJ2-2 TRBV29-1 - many CSVRSGLANTGELFF TGCAGCGTTCGAAGCGGACTCGCGAACACCGGGGAGCTGTTTTTT
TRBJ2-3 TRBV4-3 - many CASSSGGGTSTDTQYF TGCGCCAGCAGCTCAGGCGGGGGCACTAGCACAGATACGCAGTATTTT
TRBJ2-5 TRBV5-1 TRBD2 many CASSLAGLAGGQETQYF TGCGCCAGCAGCTTGGCCGGACTAGCGGGGGGGCAAGAGACCCAGTACTTC
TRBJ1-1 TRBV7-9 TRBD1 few CASSSGDRGKNTEAFF TGTGCCAGCAGCTCCGGGGACAGGGGGAAGAACACTGAAGCTTTCTTT
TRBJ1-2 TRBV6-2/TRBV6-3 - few CASSLGGKGNYTF TGTGCCAGCAGTCTCGGTGGAAAGGGGAACTACACCTTC